The 17 T cell receptor beta chains below all came from one sample that was sequenced in a study of T cell repertoires in cytomegalovirus infection. These receptors are not linked to any known antigen. TCRdb reanalysed the reads using MiXCR and keeps one entry per CDR3 protein. The sample carries about 400,000 distinct CDR3 sequences, about 34% recorded once. Specimen: cultured PBMCs, collected from culture after CMV antigen stimulation. These receptors were obtained from a human donor in good health (CMV status not recorded). Some clones in this sample may be carry-over from other donors' samples.

The J gene is TRBJ2-1, the V gene TRBV7-8, with TRBD2 matching 7 bases. The CDR3 has 16 residues. Trimming at V came to 5 bases and at J to 6 bases, leaving 13 bases not matched to a gene. Germline CDR1 SGHVS, CDR2 FQNEAQ. The CDR3 spells CASSAIRTRLSNEQFF. CDR3 DNA: TGTGCCAGCAGCGCCATACGGACTAGACTCTCCAATGAGCAGTTCTTC.

This clonotype has at least ten counts. The V call is TRBV28, the J call TRBJ1-1; D perhaps matches TRBD1 (5 bases). The CDR3 consists of 17 residues. V shed 6 bases and J shed 6 bases, with 26 bases lying between them. The V gene's germline CDR1 is MDHEN and CDR2 SYDVKM. This CDR3 is CASSRYASGIQYAEAFF. DNA of the CDR3: TGTGCCAGCAGCCGATACGCCTCAGGGATCCAGTACGCTGAAGCTTTCTTT.

This clonotype was seen a single time. The chain links TRBV15 to TRBJ1-1, with D perhaps matching TRBD1 (5 bases). Trimming pared 0 bases from V and 5 bases from J, leaving 22 bases between. Germline V gene lookup returns CDR1 LNHNV and CDR2 YYDKDF (reference sequence). This CDR3 contains 18 residues. The CDR3 region is CATSRDGAGFGMGTEAFF. CDR3 coding DNA: TGTGCCACCAGCAGAGACGGCGCAGGGTTCGGTATGGGTACTGAAGCTTTCTTT. The full variable domain, with the rest looked up from reference TRBV15 and TRBJ1-1, is DAMVIQNPRYQVTQFGKPVTLSCSQTLNHNVMYWYQQKSSQAPKLLFHYYDKDFNNEADTPDNFQSRRPNTSFCFLDIRSPGLGDTAMYLCATSRDGAGFGMGTEAFFGQGTRLTVV.

The sample holds a few counts of this clonotype. The J gene is TRBJ1-2, the V gene TRBV5-4; D ambiguous. Germline values: CDR1 SGHNT, CDR2 YYREEE (reference sequence). Deletions cut 0 bases from V and 6 bases from J, with 9 bases between. The CDR3 runs 13 residues. The CDR3 region is CASSLASGNGYTF. The CDR3 DNA reads as TGTGCCAGCAGCTTGGCGTCGGGGAATGGCTACACCTTC.

There are a few counts of this clonotype. This rearrangement joins TRBV7-8 to TRBJ2-5; D is perhaps TRBD1 (5 bases). Germline V CDR1 and CDR2: SGHVS, FQNEAQ. The ends were cut back, 2 bases at V and 3 bases at J, with 7 bases in the middle. This CDR3 contains 13 residues. The chain's CDR3 is CASSLLREETQYF. The CDR3 region has the DNA TGTGCCAGCAGCTTACTCAGGGAAGAGACCCAGTACTTC.

V gene TRBV11-3 combines with J gene TRBJ1-3; no firm D call. The germline V and J ends were trimmed by 0 bases and 10 bases, with 13 bases remaining between them. The length of the CDR3 is 14 residues. CDR1 and CDR2 from the germline V gene are SGHNT and YENEEA. CDR3 sequence: CASSLDRNSGTIYF. DNA of the CDR3: TGTGCCAGCAGCTTAGACCGAAATTCGGGGACCATATATTTT.

There are a few counts of this clonotype. The gene calls are TRBV7-2 and TRBJ2-5, with 7 bases that match TRBD2. V lost 5 bases, J lost 1 base, and 10 bases stayed unmatched. The CDR3 covers 16 residues. Germline loops: CDR1 SGHTA, CDR2 FQGNSA. The CDR3 sequence is CASSPIALAGQETQYF. CDR3 nucleotide sequence: TGTGCCAGCAGCCCCATAGCCTTAGCGGGCCAAGAGACCCAGTACTTC.

This clonotype was seen only a few times. The chain links TRBV6-2 or TRBV6-3 to TRBJ1-5; TRBD1 might be the D (5 bases). Germline V gene sequence: CDR1 MNHEY, CDR2 SVGEGT. The CDR3 runs 12 residues. V was cut by 6 bases and J by 7 bases, with 10 bases left in between. The DNA for the CDR3 is TGTGCCAGCAGAAATGGGGGACAGCCCCAGCATTTT. It yields the protein CASRNGGQPQHF.

CDR3 in amino acids: CASSQESGQAANYGYTF. CDR3 bases: TGCGCCAGCAGCCAAGAGTCCGGACAGGCCGCTAACTATGGCTACACCTTC. The chain is built from TRBV4-1 and TRBJ1-2; 7 bases map to TRBD1. With 0 bases clipped from V and 0 bases from J, the junction kept 7 bases outside the gene matches. CDR3 length: 17 residues. CDR1 is MGHRA and CDR2 is YSYEKL in the germline V gene.

This clonotype appeared a few times. The chain joins TRBV6-6 to TRBJ2-3; 9 bases agree with TRBD1. Germline values: CDR1 MNHNY, CDR2 SVGAGI (reference sequence). Trimming cost V 2 bases and J 3 bases; bases outside gene matches: 12. The CDR3 covers 18 residues. This CDR3 is CASSYGTGSGVRTDTQYF. As DNA, the CDR3 is TGTGCCAGCAGTTACGGGACAGGGAGCGGGGTTAGAACAGATACGCAGTATTTT.

The V and J genes are TRBV20-1 and TRBJ1-1; 7 nucleotides line up with TRBD1. Germline V gene sequence: CDR1 DFQATT, CDR2 SNEGSKA (reference sequence). The CDR3 is 14 residues long. The trim removed 6 bases at V and 0 bases at J, leaving 7 bases unmatched. The CDR3 coding sequence is TGCAGTGCGGTCAGGGGGGCTTTGAACACTGAAGCTTTCTTT. It encodes CSAVRGALNTEAFF.

This clonotype was seen a few times. The chain carries TRBV7-9 and TRBJ1-2, with 9 bases aligning to TRBD1. The germline V gene has CDR1 SEHNR and CDR2 FQNEAQ (reference sequence). The CDR3 has 17 residues. J lost 2 bases, V lost 5 bases, and 12 bases had no gene match. The CDR3 protein is CASSPTSNRGRNYGYTF. The CDR3 coding sequence is TGTGCCAGCAGCCCCACCTCCAACAGGGGGCGCAACTATGGCTACACCTTC.

This sequence joins TRBV20-1 and TRBJ2-1; the match to TRBD2 covers 7 bases. Germline V gives CDR1 DFQATT, CDR2 SNEGSKA (reference sequence). Trimming at V came to 6 bases and at J to 0 bases, leaving 8 bases not matched to a gene. The CDR3 covers 15 residues. The chain's CDR3 is CSADGLESSYNEQFF. For the CDR3, the DNA is TGCAGTGCAGACGGACTAGAGAGCTCCTACAATGAGCAGTTCTTC.

This clonotype was counted many times. V usage is TRBV29-1 and J usage is TRBJ2-7; 8 nucleotides align to TRBD1. The germline CDR1 and CDR2 sequences are SQVTM and ANQGSEA. The CDR3 loop spans 13 amino acids. The junction had 8 bases not matched to a gene; V was cut back by 6 bases and J by 4 bases. CDR3 sequence: CSVWTGRDYEQYF. Written as DNA, the CDR3 is TGCAGCGTGTGGACAGGGAGAGATTACGAGCAGTACTTC.

This clonotype came up a few times. The V gene is TRBV6-1, the J gene TRBJ1-2; D might be TRBD1 (5 bases). Germline V gene lookup returns CDR1 MNHNS and CDR2 SASEGT. V was pared by 5 bases and J by 6 bases, with 10 bases between. This CDR3 has 12 residues. The DNA for the CDR3 is TGTGCCAGCAGTCCGGAGGGGAATGGCTACACCTTC. Its translation is CASSPEGNGYTF.

The rearrangement links TRBV11-2 to TRBJ2-7; either TRBD1 or TRBD2 may fit D (5 bases each). The V gene's germline CDR1 is SGHAT and CDR2 FQNNGV. Trimming took 3 bases from V and 7 from J, leaving 10 bases between them. The CDR3 sequence is 12 residues long. The CDR3 nucleotides read TGTGCCAGCAGCTTGGGGACGCGAGAGCAGTACGTC. Its protein product is CASSLGTREQYV.

The sample holds a few counts of this clonotype. This chain links TRBV19 with TRBJ1-5; TRBD1 aligns across 9 bases. Germline loops: CDR1 LNHDA, CDR2 SQIVND (reference sequence). This CDR3 has 15 residues. V shed 7 bases, J shed 1 base, and the junction held 5 bases outside the gene matches. CDR3: CASNGQGISNQPQHF. DNA for the CDR3: TGTGCCAGTAACGGACAGGGGATCAGCAATCAGCCCCAGCATTTT.